The rows below give T cell receptor beta chains drawn from one sample of a study of T cell changes during pregnancy in multiple sclerosis. Generated by immunoSEQ multiplex PCR, the TCRdb table keeps only in-frame clones and is missing some. The data show 45,000 or so clones, around 90% seen once. The source material was CD8+ T cells from peripheral blood mononuclear cells, sampled after pregnancy. The receptors originated from a female donor with multiple sclerosis, enrolled in a pregnancy study. Both conserved end residues are part of each CDR3. A D gene is named only where the DNA matches it firmly. A row's size may be missing; if present it is once, few, many or a size class.

d_gene | j_gene | abundance | v_gene | CDR3aa | CDR3nt
- | TRBJ1-6 | - | TRBV21-1 | CASSKRTGGIGLFVSPLHF | TGTGCCAGCAGCAAACGGACAGGGGGCATTGGTTTATTTGTTTCACCCCTCCACTTT
- | TRBJ1-5 | - | TRBV6-6 | CASQPGYSNQPQHF | TGTGCCAGTCAACCAGGGTATAGCAATCAGCCCCAGCATTTT
- | TRBJ2-7 | once | TRBV19 | CASSLVVGGAYEQYF | TGTGCCAGTAGTCTTGTGGTGGGAGGAGCCTACGAGCAGTACTTC
- | TRBJ1-6 | once | TRBV7-8 | CASSLAAGANSPLHF | TGTGCCAGCAGCTTAGCGGCAGGGGCTAATTCACCCCTCCACTTT
- | TRBJ1-2 | - | TRBV7-9 | CASLSGTPSNYGYTF | TGTGCCAGCCTCTCCGGGACACCCTCTAACTATGGCTACACCTTC
TRBD1 | TRBJ1-1 | - | TRBV6-5 | CASSPGQASEAFF | TGTGCCAGCAGTCCGGGACAGGCGTCTGAAGCTTTCTTT
- | TRBJ2-1 | once | TRBV15 | CATSGGQYNEQFF | TGTGCCACCAGCGGCGGACAGTACAATGAGCAGTTCTTC
TRBD2 | TRBJ2-5 | - | TRBV14 | CASSQGTSGTETQYF | TGTGCCAGCAGCCAAGGGACTAGCGGGACGGAGACCCAGTACTTC
TRBD1 | TRBJ2-3 | - | TRBV27 | CASTTVLGQGVDTQYF | TGTGCCAGCACCACGGTTTTGGGACAGGGAGTAGATACGCAGTATTTT
TRBD1 | TRBJ1-2 | - | TRBV13 | CASSQWTGTSSDGYTF | TGTGCCAGCAGCCAGTGGACAGGTACCTCCTCGGATGGCTACACCTTC
- | TRBJ1-1 | - | TRBV29-1 | CSVPGVTMNTEAFF | TGCAGCGTCCCAGGGGTAACCATGAACACTGAAGCTTTCTTT
- | TRBJ1-2 | - | TRBV9 | CASSPGGTHTSGYTF | TGTGCCAGCAGTCCCGGAGGGACGCACACAAGCGGCTACACCTTC